The source of this TCR beta chain is a study of T cells after yellow fever vaccination. The germline CDR1 and CDR2 sequences are SGHVS and FQNEAQ. The trim removed 2 bases at V and 6 bases at J, leaving 5 bases unmatched. The CDR3 loop spans 16 amino acids. This clonotype turned up a few times. TCRdb recomputed calls from the 5' RACE reads with MiXCR, one row per CDR3 protein. Of approximately 90,000 distinct CDR3 sequences in the sample, 10% to 15% were seen once. General study points: Most primary-vaccination clones recurred post-booster (approximately 96% CD4, 85% to 90% CD8). Weaker overall, the secondary response nonetheless peaked faster (day 5 versus 15).

The TCR was taken from a man in his late teens or twenties who received the YFV17D yellow fever vaccine. The specimen comprised CD8+ T cells not binding an NS4B(214-222) dextramer, sorted from PBMCs, sampled roughly 20 days after the first yellow fever vaccination. This sequence joins TRBV7-8 and TRBJ2-2, with 11 bases identical to TRBD2. The chain's CDR3 is CASSLLAGGLSGELFF. CDR3 coding DNA: TGTGCCAGCAGCTTATTAGCGGGGGGGCTTTCCGGGGAGCTGTTTTTT.